One TCR beta chain is described in this entry. What it binds is not known. The sample originates from a study of cytomegalovirus exposure and HLA in healthy donors. General study findings and limits: After further analysis at a later stage, around 17,000 TCR beta sequences were associated with HLA alleles at 0.05 false discovery rate. The presence/absence work took it that sequencing depth was about the same across donors. A list of around 150 TCR beta chains associated with cytomegalovirus was given.

V was trimmed by 0 bases and J by 7 bases, leaving 9 bases between them. This CDR3 comprises 12 residues. Per the germline V gene, CDR1 is GTSNPN and CDR2 is SVGIG (reference sequence). Use of 60 Vbeta and 13 Jbeta primers characterized the PCR. Assay used: immunoSEQ multiplex PCR; TCRdb lists only in-frame clones, some missing. The sample has around 160,000 clones, 80% to 85% seen once. The TCR was taken from a middle-aged man in good health and CMV-seropositive. The rearrangement uses TRBV30 and TRBJ2-5; D may be TRBD2 (5 bases). The sequenced material came from PBMCs. The CDR3 nucleotides read TGTGCCTGGAGTGTGGAGGTCGGGACCCAGTACTTC. Residues: CAWSVEVGTQYF.